The 24 T cell receptor beta chains below all came from one sample that was sequenced in a study of blood T cells in healthy people across ages. A second PCR, run for about 6 to 11 cycles, used a sample-barcoded 5' primer plus a J-beta primer mix. TCRdb re-derived calls from the 5' RACE reads in MiXCR, one entry per CDR3 protein. The repertoire holds 1.5 million to 2 million distinct CDR3 sequences, with over 25% as singletons. Input material: blood. All receptors derive from a woman aged 30 to 39 in good health.

The chain carries TRBV10-3 and TRBJ2-1; TRBD1 or TRBD2 may be the D gene (5 bases each). The germline V gene encodes CDR1 ENHRY and CDR2 SYGVKD. The length of the CDR3 is 17 residues. Trimming stripped 8 bases from V and 0 bases from J, with 20 bases between. The CDR3 protein is CAIGRQWNSSSYNEQFF. The CDR3 coding sequence is TGTGCCATCGGGAGACAGTGGAACTCGAGCTCCTACAATGAGCAGTTCTTC.

V gene TRBV12-3 or TRBV12-4 combines with J gene TRBJ1-1, with 7 bases that match TRBD1. The CDR3 runs 14 residues. The J segment lost 4 bases and the V segment lost 5 bases, leaving 7 bases of the junction unmatched. The CDR3 coding sequence is TGTGCCAGCAGTATAACTTCAGGGGGCACTGAAGCTTTCTTT. It specifies CASSITSGGTEAFF.

To note about this clonotype: This may stem from a read error, because a much larger clone lies one nucleotide away. The rearrangement links TRBV6-2 or TRBV6-3 to TRBJ2-1; 7 bases map to TRBD2. CDR3 size: 13 residues. The V segment lost 6 bases and the J segment 13 bases; nucleotides outside the gene matches: 12. Germline V CDR1 and CDR2: MNHEY, SVGEGT. In DNA form, the CDR3 reads TGTGCCAGCAGCCAGACTAGCCGGGAGACCCAGTTCTTC. Translation gives CASSQTSRETQFF.

The chain is built from TRBV20-1 and TRBJ2-4; TRBD2 aligns across 7 bases. The DNA matches TRBJ2-5 better at its end, which makes the J call doubtful. Germline loops: CDR1 DFQATT, CDR2 SNEGSKA (reference sequence). The CDR3 runs 16 residues. The CDR3 loop is CSTTNELAEIQETQYF. Written as DNA, the CDR3 is TGCAGTACCACCAACGAGCTAGCGGAAATTCAAGAGACCCAGTACTTC.

Remarks on this clonotype: A much more abundant neighbour one base away suggests this may be a read error. This sequence joins TRBV6-5 and TRBJ2-1, with a tentative D call TRBD1 (6 bases). This CDR3 spans 15 amino acids. Trimming took off 3 bases at V and 10 bases at J, with 19 bases between the two ends. Germline V lookup: CDR1 MNHEY, CDR2 SVGAGI. The CDR3 DNA sequence: TGTGCCAGCAGTTATTCGAACAGGGCCTCCTACGAGCAGTTCTTC. Protein product: CASSYSNRASYEQFF.

The chain has TRBV2 and TRBJ2-3, with 9 nucleotides matching TRBD2. With 8 bases clipped from V and 4 bases from J, the junction kept 4 bases outside the gene matches. The length of the CDR3 is 13 residues. The germline V gene has CDR1 SNHLY and CDR2 FYNNEI. For the CDR3, the DNA is TGTGCCAGCTCCGGGACTAGCCCAGATACGCAGTATTTT. Translating gives CASSGTSPDTQYF.

A few counts support this clonotype. This chain uses TRBV20-1 with TRBJ1-2; 7 bases match TRBD1. This CDR3 has 13 residues. After removal of 1 base from V and 5 bases from J, the junction contained 4 bases not matched to a gene. Germline V gene sequence: CDR1 DFQATT, CDR2 SNEGSKA (reference sequence). CDR3 sequence reads: CSARGGTAYGYTF. The CDR3 DNA is TGCAGTGCTAGAGGGGGGACAGCATATGGCTACACCTTC.

The chain uses TRBV6-2 or TRBV6-3 and TRBJ2-5; 10 nucleotides align to TRBD2. The ends lost 6 bases at V and 3 bases at J; junction bases unmatched: 7. Germline loops: CDR1 MNHEY, CDR2 SVGEGT. The CDR3 sequence is 15 residues long. The DNA of the CDR3 is TGTGCCAGCAGGAGAGCGGGAGGGGTGGAAGAGACCCAGTACTTC. Translation gives CASRRAGGVEETQYF.

The chain couples TRBV11-2 to TRBJ2-1; D remains ambiguous. The CDR3 sequence is 14 residues long. V lost 3 bases and J 2 bases, leaving 8 bases between the germline ends. Germline V gene sequence: CDR1 SGHAT, CDR2 FQNNGV. The CDR3 is CASSLADPYNEQFF. In DNA form, the CDR3 reads TGTGCCAGCAGCTTGGCTGACCCCTACAATGAGCAGTTCTTC. Drawing the rest from reference TRBV11-2 and TRBJ2-1, the complete variable domain is EAGVAQSPRYKIIEKRQSVAFWCNPISGHATLYWYQQILGQGPKLLIQFQNNGVVDDSQLPKDRFSAERLKGVDSTLKIQPAKLEDSAVYLCASSLADPYNEQFFGPGTRLTVL.

V is TRBV20-1 and J is TRBJ1-6; TRBD1 aligns across 7 bases. CDR1 and CDR2 from the germline V gene are DFQATT and SNEGSKA (reference sequence). This CDR3 is built from 16 residues. After removal of 2 bases from V and 9 bases from J, the junction contained 13 bases not matched to a gene. The CDR3 loop reads CSARFPSGTEGSPLHF. For the CDR3, the DNA is TGCAGTGCTAGATTTCCCTCCGGGACAGAGGGTTCACCCCTCCACTTT.

This clonotype has at least ten counts. At one end, the junction sequence differs from germline, possibly due to a read error. This rearrangement joins TRBV7-9 to TRBJ2-7; 12 nucleotides align to TRBD2. Germline CDR1 and CDR2: SEHNR and FQNEAQ (reference sequence). This CDR3 has 14 residues. This CDR3 is CASSQTSGSYEQYF. For the CDR3, the DNA is TGCGCCAGCAGCCAGACTAGCGGGAGTTACGAGCAGTACTTC.

This CDR3 is CASSLGTGGADYGYTF. CDR3 bases: TGTGCCAGCAGCTTAGGAACTGGGGGCGCGGACTATGGCTACACCTTC. The chain combines TRBV7-2 with TRBJ1-2; D may be TRBD1 (6 bases). This CDR3 region has 16 residues. V shed 1 base and J shed 3 bases, with 15 bases lying between them. Germline V CDR1 and CDR2: SGHTA, FQGNSA.

This clonotype was picked up a small number of times. This sequence joins TRBV12-3 or TRBV12-4 and TRBJ2-2, with 9 bases lining up with TRBD2. This CDR3 is 15 amino acids long. V shed 5 bases and J 4 bases; nucleotides not matched to a gene: 5. CDR3 bases: TGTGCCAGCAGTGTCGCGGGGGGGCGCACCGGGGAGCTGTTTTTT. Its protein is CASSVAGGRTGELFF.

There are a few counts of this clonotype. The CDR3 DNA follows: TGTGCCATCAGCCCCGGGACAGGGAACAATGAGCAGTTCTTC. Protein sequence: CAISPGTGNNEQFF. V is TRBV10-3 and J is TRBJ2-1; 9 nucleotides line up with TRBD1. V lost 6 bases, J lost 5 bases, and 5 bases stayed unmatched. CDR3 length: 14 residues. Germline loops: CDR1 ENHRY, CDR2 SYGVKD.

This clonotype was seen only a few times. The chain combines TRBV6-1 with TRBJ2-6, with 7 bases fitting TRBD2. The CDR3 runs to 17 residues. CDR1 and CDR2 from the germline V gene are MNHNS and SASEGT. The V and J ends lost 8 bases and 4 bases, in that order; junction bases with no gene match: 14. CDR3 loop: CASGRVGGRAGANVLTF. The CDR3 DNA reads as TGTGCCAGCGGCAGAGTAGGAGGGAGGGCCGGGGCCAACGTCCTGACTTTC.

This clonotype came up a few times. The CDR3 region has the DNA TGCGCCAGCAGCTTGGGGACAGTCAACTTGGAGCAGTACTTC. This codes for CASSLGTVNLEQYF. This chain links TRBV5-1 with TRBJ2-7, with a possible D match to TRBD1 (6 bases). V lost 0 bases and J 7 bases, leaving 14 bases between the germline ends. Germline values: CDR1 SGHRS, CDR2 YFSETQ. The CDR3 is 14 amino acids.

This clonotype was seen more than once but under ten times. This chain connects TRBV29-1 to TRBJ1-1, with D unresolved. V dropped 8 bases and J dropped 5 bases, with 12 bases sitting between them. CDR1 is SQVTM and CDR2 is ANQGSEA in the germline V gene. CDR3 length: 11 amino acids. CDR3 loop: CSLSTQTEAFF. The CDR3 nucleotides read TGCAGCCTGTCCACCCAAACTGAAGCTTTCTTT.

This clonotype was seen only once. The chain carries TRBV20-1 and TRBJ2-1, with 13 nucleotides matching TRBD2. Germline CDR1 is DFQATT and CDR2 is SNEGSKA (reference sequence). The J segment lost 4 bases and the V segment lost 1 base, leaving 7 bases of the junction unmatched. CDR3 size: 17 residues. DNA for the CDR3: TGCAGTGCTAGAGGGACTAGCGGGAGCGAAGGATACAATGAGCAGTTCTTC. It specifies CSARGTSGSEGYNEQFF.

This clonotype came up many times. This chain connects TRBV12-3 or TRBV12-4 to TRBJ2-3; no reliable D call. V was clipped by 6 bases and J by 0 bases, with 10 bases between them. This CDR3 comprises 14 residues. This CDR3 reads CASSLIASTDTQYF. In DNA form, the CDR3 reads TGTGCCAGCAGCTTAATCGCTAGCACAGATACGCAGTATTTT.

V is TRBV7-9 and J is TRBJ2-1; TRBD2 matches 11 bases. V dropped 5 bases and J dropped 6; count of bases not matched to a gene: 9. Germline V gene sequence: CDR1 SEHNR, CDR2 FQNEAQ (reference sequence). The CDR3 covers 16 residues. This CDR3 is CASSTSTSGTGNEQFF. Here the CDR3 DNA reads TGTGCCAGCAGCACCTCGACTAGCGGGACGGGCAATGAGCAGTTCTTC.

The V and J genes are TRBV18 and TRBJ1-1; D unclear. V dropped 2 bases and J dropped 1 base, with 14 bases sitting between them. CDR3 length: 16 residues. Germline V lookup: CDR1 KGHSH, CDR2 LQKENI. CDR3 coding DNA: TGTGCCAGCTCACCAGGACCCTCCCTGGGGAACACTGAAGCTTTCTTT. Its translation is CASSPGPSLGNTEAFF. Full variable domain (outside the CDR3, taken from reference TRBV18 and TRBJ1-1): NAGVMQNPRHLVRRRGQEARLRCSPMKGHSHVYWYRQLPEEGLKFMVYLQKENIIDESGMPKERFSAEFPKEGPSILRIQQVVRGDSAAYFCASSPGPSLGNTEAFFGQGTRLTVV.

This chain connects TRBV9 to TRBJ2-6; D might be TRBD2 (5 bases). Germline lookup yields CDR1 SGDLS and CDR2 YYNGEE. There are 15 residues in the CDR3. The ends were cut back, 1 base at V and 3 bases at J, with 8 bases in the middle. The DNA for the CDR3 is TGTGCCAGCAGCGTAAGCCGGGATGGGGCCAACGTCCTGACTTTC. Its protein product is CASSVSRDGANVLTF.

The CDR3 nucleotides read TGTGCCAGCAGTGGGGCGGCCGCCACGTCAAACTATGGCTACACCTTC. It encodes CASSGAAATSNYGYTF. The chain joins TRBV2 to TRBJ1-2; D unclear. Trimming took off 4 bases at V and 2 bases at J, with 17 bases between the two ends. This CDR3 has 16 residues. Per the germline V gene, CDR1 is SNHLY and CDR2 is FYNNEI. Using reference TRBV2 and TRBJ1-2 for the parts outside the CDR3, the full variable domain is EPEVTQTPSHQVTQMGQEVILRCVPISNHLYFYWYRQILGQKVEFLVSFYNNEISEKSEIFDDQFSVERPDGSNFTLKIRSTKLEDSAMYFCASSGAAATSNYGYTFGSGTRLTVV.

This clonotype was detected a few times. The rearrangement uses TRBV20-1 and TRBJ2-3; 8 positions agree with TRBD2. Germline CDR1 and CDR2: DFQATT and SNEGSKA (reference sequence). This CDR3 is built from 13 residues. Trimming at V came to 6 bases and at J to 5 bases, leaving 7 bases not matched to a gene. Written as DNA, the CDR3 is TGCAGTGCCCGACGGGGGGGTAAAGATACGCAGTATTTT. Translating gives CSARRGGKDTQYF.